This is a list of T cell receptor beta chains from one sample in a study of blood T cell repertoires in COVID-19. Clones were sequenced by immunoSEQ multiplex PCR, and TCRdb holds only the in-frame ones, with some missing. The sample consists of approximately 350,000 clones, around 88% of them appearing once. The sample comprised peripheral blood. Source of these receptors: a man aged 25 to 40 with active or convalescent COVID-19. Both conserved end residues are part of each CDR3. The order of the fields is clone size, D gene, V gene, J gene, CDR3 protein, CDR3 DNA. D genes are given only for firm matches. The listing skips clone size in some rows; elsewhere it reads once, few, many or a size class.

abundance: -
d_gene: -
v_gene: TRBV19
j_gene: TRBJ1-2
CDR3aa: CASMGQFPLLHYGYTF
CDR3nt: TGTGCCAGTATGGGGCAATTCCCACTTCTACACTATGGCTACACCTTC

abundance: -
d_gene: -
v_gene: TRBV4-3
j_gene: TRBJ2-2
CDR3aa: CASSWAQGRTGELFF
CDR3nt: TGCGCCAGCAGCTGGGCCCAGGGGCGTACCGGGGAGCTGTTTTTT

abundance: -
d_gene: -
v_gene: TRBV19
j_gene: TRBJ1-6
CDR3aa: CASSIGDSSYNSPLHF
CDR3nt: TGTGCCAGTAGTATAGGAGACAGCTCCTATAATTCACCCCTCCACTTT

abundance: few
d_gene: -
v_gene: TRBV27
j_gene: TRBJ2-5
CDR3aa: CASRGGQETQYF
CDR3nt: TGTGCCAGCAGAGGCGGGCAAGAGACCCAGTACTTC

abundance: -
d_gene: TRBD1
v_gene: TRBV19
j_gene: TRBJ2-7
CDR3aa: CASSIRDRNYEQYF
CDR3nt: TGTGCCAGTAGTATTAGGGACAGAAACTACGAGCAGTACTTC

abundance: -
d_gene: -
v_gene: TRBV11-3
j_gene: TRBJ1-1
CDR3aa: CASSSHHTNTEAFF
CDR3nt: TGTGCCAGCAGCTCCCATCATACAAACACTGAAGCTTTCTTT

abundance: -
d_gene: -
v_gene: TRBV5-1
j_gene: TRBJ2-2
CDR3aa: CASSYATDTGELFF
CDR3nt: TGCGCCAGCAGCTACGCGACAGACACCGGGGAGCTGTTTTTT

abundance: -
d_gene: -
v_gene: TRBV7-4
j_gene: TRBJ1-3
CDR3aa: CASSPRGNTIYF
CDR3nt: TGTGCCAGCAGCCCGCGGGGAAACACCATATATTTT

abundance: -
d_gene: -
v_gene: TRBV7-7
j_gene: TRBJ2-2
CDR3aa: CASSLEAGELFF
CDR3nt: TGTGCCAGCAGTCTAGAAGCCGGGGAGCTGTTTTTT

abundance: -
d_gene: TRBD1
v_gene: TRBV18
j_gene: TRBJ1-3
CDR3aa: CASSPSGQGASTGNTIYF
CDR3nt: TGTGCCAGCTCACCATCGGGGCAGGGGGCTTCCACTGGAAACACCATATATTTT

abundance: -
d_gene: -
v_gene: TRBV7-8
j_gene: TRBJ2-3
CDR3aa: CASSLGGPDTQYF
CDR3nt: TGTGCCAGCAGCTTAGGGGGCCCAGATACGCAGTATTTT

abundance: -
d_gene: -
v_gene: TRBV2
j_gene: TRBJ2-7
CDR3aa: CASGVYEQYF
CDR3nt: TGTGCATCGGGGGTATACGAGCAGTACTTC

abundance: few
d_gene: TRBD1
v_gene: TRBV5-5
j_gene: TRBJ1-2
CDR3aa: CASSLLITGTGDGYTF
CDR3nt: TGTGCCAGCAGCTTGCTGATCACCGGGACAGGAGATGGCTACACCTTC

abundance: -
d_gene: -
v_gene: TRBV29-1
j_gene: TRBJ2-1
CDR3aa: CSVESASSYNEQFF
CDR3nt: TGCAGCGTTGAAAGTGCGAGCTCCTACAATGAGCAGTTCTTC

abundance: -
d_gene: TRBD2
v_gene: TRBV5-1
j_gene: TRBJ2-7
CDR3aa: CASSLSIGRGAGGREQYF
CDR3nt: TGCGCCAGCAGCTTGTCCATTGGCCGTGGAGCGGGAGGGCGCGAGCAGTACTTC

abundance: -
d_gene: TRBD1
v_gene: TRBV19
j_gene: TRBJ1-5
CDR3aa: CASSAGQGAGPQHF
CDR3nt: TGTGCCAGTAGTGCGGGACAGGGGGCAGGGCCCCAGCATTTT

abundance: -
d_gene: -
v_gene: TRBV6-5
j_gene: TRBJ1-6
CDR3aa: CASSLPRGFNSPLHF
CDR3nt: TGTGCCAGCAGTCTGCCCCGGGGGTTCAATTCACCCCTCCACTTT

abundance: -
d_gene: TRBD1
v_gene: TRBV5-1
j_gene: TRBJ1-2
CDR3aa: CASSRQGGTYGYTF
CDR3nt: TGCGCCAGCAGCCGACAGGGTGGGACCTATGGCTACACCTTC

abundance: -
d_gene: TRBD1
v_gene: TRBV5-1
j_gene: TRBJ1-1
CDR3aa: CASSPNTGADTEAFF
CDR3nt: TGCGCCAGCAGCCCAAACACAGGGGCTGACACTGAAGCTTTCTTT

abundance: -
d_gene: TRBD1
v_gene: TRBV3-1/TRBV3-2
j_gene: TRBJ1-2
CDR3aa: CASSLRQGALYGYTF
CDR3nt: TGTGCCAGCAGCCTCCGACAGGGCGCACTGTATGGCTACACCTTC

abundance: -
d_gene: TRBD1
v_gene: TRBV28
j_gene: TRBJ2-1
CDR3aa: CASRGRPGQNYNEQFF
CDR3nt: TGTGCCAGCAGGGGGAGACCGGGACAGAACTACAATGAGCAGTTCTTC

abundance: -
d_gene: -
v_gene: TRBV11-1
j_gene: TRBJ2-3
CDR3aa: CASSPLGSADTQYF
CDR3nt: TGTGCCAGCAGCCCTCTCGGGAGCGCAGATACGCAGTATTTT

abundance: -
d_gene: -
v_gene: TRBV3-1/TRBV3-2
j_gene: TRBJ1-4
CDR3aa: CASSQVQGREKLFF
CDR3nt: TGTGCCAGCAGCCAAGTACAGGGACGGGAAAAACTGTTTTTT

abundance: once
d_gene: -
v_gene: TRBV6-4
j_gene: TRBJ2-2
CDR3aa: CASSTEGAGELFF
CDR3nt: TGTGCCAGCAGCACCGAGGGAGCCGGGGAGCTGTTTTTT

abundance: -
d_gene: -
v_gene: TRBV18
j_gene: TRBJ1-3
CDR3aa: CASSPPIGTTGNTIYF
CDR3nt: TGTGCCAGCTCACCACCGATAGGGACAACTGGAAACACCATATATTTT

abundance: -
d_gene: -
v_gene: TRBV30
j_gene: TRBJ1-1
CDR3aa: CAWSSYTEAFF
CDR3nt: TGTGCCTGGAGTTCGTACACTGAAGCTTTCTTT

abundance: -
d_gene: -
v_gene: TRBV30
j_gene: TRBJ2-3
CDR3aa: CAWSVSGAGDTQYF
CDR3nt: TGTGCCTGGAGTGTGTCAGGGGCAGGGGATACGCAGTATTTT

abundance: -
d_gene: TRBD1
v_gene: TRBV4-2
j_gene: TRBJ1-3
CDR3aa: CASSQGRGPGNTIYF
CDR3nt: TGTGCCAGCAGCCAAGGGAGGGGGCCGGGAAACACCATATATTTT

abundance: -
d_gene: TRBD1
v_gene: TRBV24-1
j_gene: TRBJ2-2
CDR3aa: CATSGTVNTGELFF
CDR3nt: TGTGCCACCAGCGGGACAGTGAACACCGGGGAGCTGTTTTTT

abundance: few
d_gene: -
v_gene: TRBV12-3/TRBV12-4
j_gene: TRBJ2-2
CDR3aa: CASRLTGELFF
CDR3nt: TGTGCCAGCCGACTCACCGGGGAGCTGTTTTTT

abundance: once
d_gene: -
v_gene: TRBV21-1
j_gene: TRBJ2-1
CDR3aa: CASSKEAGTGWLEQFF
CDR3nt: TGTGCCAGCAGCAAAGAGGCGGGGACAGGGTGGCTTGAGCAGTTCTTC

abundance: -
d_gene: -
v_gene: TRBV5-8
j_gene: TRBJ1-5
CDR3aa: CASSSHRDTHHF
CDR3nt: TGTGCCAGCAGCTCCCACCGGGACACCCATCATTTT

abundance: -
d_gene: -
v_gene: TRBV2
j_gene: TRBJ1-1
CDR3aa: CASSRTEVNTEAFF
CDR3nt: TGTGCCAGCAGCAGGACGGAGGTGAACACTGAAGCTTTCTTT

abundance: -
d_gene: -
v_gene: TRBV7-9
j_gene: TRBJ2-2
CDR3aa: CASSLVVGVGELFF
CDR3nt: TGTGCCAGCAGCTTAGTTGTCGGGGTAGGGGAGCTGTTTTTT

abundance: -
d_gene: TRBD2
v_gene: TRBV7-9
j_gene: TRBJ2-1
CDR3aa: CASSVFGLAGVYNEQFF
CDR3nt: TGTGCCAGCAGCGTCTTTGGACTAGCGGGAGTATACAATGAGCAGTTCTTC

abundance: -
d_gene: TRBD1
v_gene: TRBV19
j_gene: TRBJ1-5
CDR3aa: CASHPTGATNQPQHF
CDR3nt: TGTGCCAGTCACCCGACAGGGGCTACCAATCAGCCCCAGCATTTT

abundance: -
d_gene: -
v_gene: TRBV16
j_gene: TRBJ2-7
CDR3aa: CASSLAGSFYEQYF
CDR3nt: TGTGCCAGCAGCCTTGCGGGATCTTTCTACGAGCAGTACTTC

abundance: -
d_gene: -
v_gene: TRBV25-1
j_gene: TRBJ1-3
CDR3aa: CASSVSGNTIYF
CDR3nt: TGTGCCAGCAGTGTTTCGGGAAACACCATATATTTT

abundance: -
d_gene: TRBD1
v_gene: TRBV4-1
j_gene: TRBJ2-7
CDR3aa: CASSFRQGGYEQYF
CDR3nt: TGCGCCAGCAGCTTTAGACAGGGTGGATACGAGCAGTACTTC

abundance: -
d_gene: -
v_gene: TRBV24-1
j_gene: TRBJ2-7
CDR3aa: CAAQWGRYEQYF
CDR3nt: TGTGCCGCCCAATGGGGGCGCTACGAGCAGTACTTC

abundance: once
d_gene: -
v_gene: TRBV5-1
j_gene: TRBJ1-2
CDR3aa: CASSLPGDGYGYTF
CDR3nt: TGCGCCAGCAGCTTACCGGGGGATGGATATGGCTACACCTTC

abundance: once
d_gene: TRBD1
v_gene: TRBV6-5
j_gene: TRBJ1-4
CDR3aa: CASSFSGGTNEKLFF
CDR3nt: TGTGCCAGCAGTTTTTCAGGGGGAACTAATGAAAAACTGTTTTTT

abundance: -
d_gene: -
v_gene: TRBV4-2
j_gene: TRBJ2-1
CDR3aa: CASSHDAASYNEQFF
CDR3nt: TGTGCCAGCAGCCACGACGCGGCCTCCTACAATGAGCAGTTCTTC

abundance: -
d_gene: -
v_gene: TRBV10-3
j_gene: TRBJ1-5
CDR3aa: CAISEGQGNQPQHF
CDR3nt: TGTGCCATCAGTGAAGGGCAGGGTAATCAGCCCCAGCATTTT

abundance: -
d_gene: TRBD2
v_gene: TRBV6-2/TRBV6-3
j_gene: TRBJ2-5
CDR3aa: CASSTILAGGKETQYF
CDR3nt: TGTGCCAGCAGTACAATACTAGCGGGGGGGAAAGAGACCCAGTACTTC